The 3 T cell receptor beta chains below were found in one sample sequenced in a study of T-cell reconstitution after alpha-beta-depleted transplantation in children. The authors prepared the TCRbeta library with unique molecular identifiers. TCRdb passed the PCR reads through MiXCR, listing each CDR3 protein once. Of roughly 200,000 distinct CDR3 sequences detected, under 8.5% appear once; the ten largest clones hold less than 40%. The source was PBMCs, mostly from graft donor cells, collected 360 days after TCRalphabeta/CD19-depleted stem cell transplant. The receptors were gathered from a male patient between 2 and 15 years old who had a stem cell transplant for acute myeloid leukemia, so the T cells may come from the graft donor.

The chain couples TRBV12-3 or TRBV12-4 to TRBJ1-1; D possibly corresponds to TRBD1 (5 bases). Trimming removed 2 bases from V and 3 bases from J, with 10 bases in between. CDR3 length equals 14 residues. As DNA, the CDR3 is TGTGCCAGCAGTTTAAGACCGGGGGACACTGAAGCTTTCTTT. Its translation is CASSLRPGDTEAFF.

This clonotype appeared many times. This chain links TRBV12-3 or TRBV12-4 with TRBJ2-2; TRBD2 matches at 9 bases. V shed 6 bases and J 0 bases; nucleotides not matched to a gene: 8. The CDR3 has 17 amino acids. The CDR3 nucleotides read TGTGCCAGCAGCTCCCGAGCGGGGGGATCGAACACCGGGGAGCTGTTTTTT. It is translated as CASSSRAGGSNTGELFF.

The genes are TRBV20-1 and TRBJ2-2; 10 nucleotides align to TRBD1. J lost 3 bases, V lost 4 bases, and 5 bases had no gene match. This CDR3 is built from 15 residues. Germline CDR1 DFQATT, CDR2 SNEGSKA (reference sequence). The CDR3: CSANRDRGYTGELFF. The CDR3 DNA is TGCAGTGCTAACCGGGACAGGGGATACACCGGGGAGCTGTTTTTT.